A single sample gave rise to the 12 T cell receptor beta chains below, sequenced in a study of T cells after yellow fever vaccination (dated by TCRdb to about 2019). Receptor libraries were prepared by 5' RACE. The sequencer listed for this sample is Illumina HiSeq 2500. TCRdb reworked the public reads: Q25 trimming with fastp, MiXCR clone assembly, productive beta chains retained. CDR3 protein duplicates are merged, each entry listing the most common genes and DNA. The sample records 610,000 or so distinct CDR3 sequences, about 12% of which are singletons. The ten largest clonotypes hold under 15% of the sample. In light of the paper, this sample's treatment or condition label describes: live attenuated yellow fever vaccine strain. The source was PBMCs, collected on the day of the yellow fever booster vaccination. Source of these receptors: a man aged 25 to 45 who received the YFV17D yellow fever vaccine.

The chain combines TRBV7-2 with TRBJ1-4, with a possible D match to TRBD1 (5 bases). CDR3 length equals 14 residues. V was pared by 5 bases and J by 7 bases, with 14 bases between. Germline lookup yields CDR1 SGHTA and CDR2 FQGNSA. The CDR3 spells CASSAEGRAEKLFF. CDR3 in DNA: TGTGCCAGCAGCGCTGAGGGGAGGGCTGAAAAACTGTTTTTT. The whole variable domain, filled in from reference TRBV7-2 and TRBJ1-4, reads GAGVSQSPSNKVTEKGKDVELRCDPISGHTALYWYRQSLGQGLEFLIYFQGNSAPDKSGLPSDRFSAERTGGSVSTLTIQRTQQEDSAVYLCASSAEGRAEKLFFGSGTQLSVL.

The sample holds a few counts of this clonotype. The rearrangement uses TRBV20-1 and TRBJ2-3; perhaps D is TRBD1 or TRBD2 (5 bases each). The CDR3 consists of 16 residues. Germline CDR1 DFQATT, CDR2 SNEGSKA (reference sequence). Trimming cost V 5 bases and J 3 bases, with 21 bases left between them. The CDR3: CSASGTEKGSTDTQYF. CDR3 in DNA: TGCAGTGCTTCGGGGACGGAAAAGGGGTCGACAGATACGCAGTATTTT.

The rearrangement links TRBV5-1 to TRBJ2-3, with D perhaps matching TRBD1 (6 bases). The CDR3 totals 13 residues. Germline V gives CDR1 SGHRS, CDR2 YFSETQ. V gave up 7 bases and J gave up 5 bases, with 14 bases separating them. CDR3 sequence reads: CASCVGAKDTQYF. CDR3 DNA sequence: TGCGCCAGCTGTGTGGGGGCGAAAGATACGCAGTATTTT.

This chain joins TRBV25-1 and TRBJ1-1, with D maybe TRBD1 (5 bases). The V end lost 7 bases, the J end lost 4 bases, and 13 bases lay between the germline ends. The CDR3 is 13 residues long. Germline values: CDR1 MGHDK, CDR2 SYGVNS. The CDR3 is CASTGTWGTEAFF. The DNA for the CDR3 is TGTGCCAGCACTGGGACGTGGGGCACTGAAGCTTTCTTT.

This clonotype has just a few counts. The J gene is TRBJ2-2, the V gene TRBV2, with D perhaps matching TRBD2 (5 bases). Looked up from germline, CDR1 is SNHLY and CDR2 is FYNNEI. The CDR3 runs to 13 residues. Trimming removed 4 bases at V and 7 bases at J, with 10 bases between. CDR3 in amino acids: CASSGGIGGELFF. The DNA for the CDR3 is TGTGCCAGCAGTGGAGGGATCGGCGGGGAGCTGTTTTTT.

This clonotype was observed a handful of times. The V and J genes are TRBV4-3 and TRBJ2-7; TRBD1 agrees at 8 bases. Germline loops: CDR1 LGHNA, CDR2 YSLEER. This CDR3 spans 16 amino acids. Losses at the gene ends were 0 bases for V and 0 bases for J; bases not matched to a gene: 4. The DNA of the CDR3 is TGCGCCAGCAGCCAAGAGACAGGGGAACTCTCCTACGAGCAGTACTTC. Translated: CASSQETGELSYEQYF.

This sequence joins TRBV6-1 and TRBJ2-6; 9 bases line up with TRBD1. Germline-derived CDR1 and CDR2 are MNHNS and SASEGT. The V segment lost 5 bases and the J segment 0 bases; nucleotides outside the gene matches: 8. The CDR3 has 18 amino acids. DNA for the CDR3: TGTGCCAGCAGTCCAAAGGGACAGGGAAGCTCTGGGGCCAACGTCCTGACTTTC. It translates to CASSPKGQGSSGANVLTF.

The chain links TRBV10-3 to TRBJ2-2; 8 bases fit TRBD1. CDR1 and CDR2 (germline): ENHRY, SYGVKD. Trimming cost V 8 bases and J 6 bases; bases outside gene matches: 8. This CDR3 contains 14 residues. CDR3 coding DNA: TGTGCCATCGGGAGTGACAGGGGTCCCGGGGAGCTGTTTTTT. This gives the protein CAIGSDRGPGELFF.

The chain joins TRBV4-3 to TRBJ1-1, with D uncertain. CDR3 length: 13 amino acids. Germline V gene data show CDR1 as LGHNA and CDR2 as YSLEER. The V end lost 6 bases, the J end lost 6 bases, and 14 bases lay between the germline ends. The CDR3 protein is CASSPSAGPEAFF. CDR3 coding DNA: TGCGCCAGCAGTCCAAGCGCGGGTCCTGAAGCTTTCTTT.

This clonotype was observed a handful of times. The CDR3 sequence: CASSGGDYGYTF. The CDR3 coding sequence is TGCGCCAGCAGCGGTGGGGACTATGGCTACACCTTC. The gene calls are TRBV5-1 and TRBJ1-2; D is unresolved. From germline, CDR1 is SGHRS and CDR2 YFSETQ. This CDR3 region has 12 residues. V was cut by 4 bases and J by 3 bases, with 7 bases left in between.

This clonotype was seen more than once but under ten times. CDR3: CASSHPGLVLRNEQFF. In nucleotides, the CDR3 is TGCGCCAGCAGCCACCCGGGACTAGTCCTTAGGAATGAGCAGTTCTTC. This chain uses TRBV4-3 with TRBJ2-1, with TRBD2 matching 8 bases. CDR3 length: 16 residues. The junction had 11 bases not matched to a gene; V was cut back by 3 bases and J by 7 bases. Germline lookup yields CDR1 LGHNA and CDR2 YSLEER.

This clonotype appeared a few times. The rearrangement joins TRBV2 to TRBJ2-1; D remains ambiguous. V lost 7 bases and J 7 bases, leaving 14 bases between the germline ends. This CDR3 contains 13 residues. Germline V gene data show CDR1 as SNHLY and CDR2 as FYNNEI. CDR3 DNA sequence: TGTGCCAGCAAGGTTAGTGGATCAAATGAGCAGTTCTTC. This translates into CASKVSGSNEQFF. Using reference TRBV2 and TRBJ2-1 for the parts outside the CDR3, the full variable domain is EPEVTQTPSHQVTQMGQEVILRCVPISNHLYFYWYRQILGQKVEFLVSFYNNEISEKSEIFDDQFSVERPDGSNFTLKIRSTKLEDSAMYFCASKVSGSNEQFFGPGTRLTVL.